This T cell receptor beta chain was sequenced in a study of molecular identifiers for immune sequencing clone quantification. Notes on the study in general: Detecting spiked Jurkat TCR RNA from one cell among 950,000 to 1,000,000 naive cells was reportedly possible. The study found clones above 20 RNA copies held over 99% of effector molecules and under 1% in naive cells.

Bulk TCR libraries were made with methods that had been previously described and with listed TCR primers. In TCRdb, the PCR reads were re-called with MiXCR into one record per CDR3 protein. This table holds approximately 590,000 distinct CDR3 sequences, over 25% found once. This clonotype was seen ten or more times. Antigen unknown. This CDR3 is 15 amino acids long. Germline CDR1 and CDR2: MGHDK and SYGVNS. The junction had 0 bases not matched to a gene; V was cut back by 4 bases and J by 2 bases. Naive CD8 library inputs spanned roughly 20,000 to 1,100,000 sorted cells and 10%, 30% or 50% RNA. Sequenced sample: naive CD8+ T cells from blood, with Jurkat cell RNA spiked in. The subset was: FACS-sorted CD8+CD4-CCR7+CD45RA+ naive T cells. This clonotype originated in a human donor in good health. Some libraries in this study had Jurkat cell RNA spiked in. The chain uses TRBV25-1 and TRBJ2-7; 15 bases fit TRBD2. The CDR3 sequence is CASSGTSGRAYEQYF. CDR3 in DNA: TGTGCCAGCAGTGGGACTAGCGGGAGGGCCTACGAGCAGTACTTC.